A single sample gave rise to the 8 T cell receptor beta chains below, sequenced in a study of shared clonotypes between healthy human individuals (dated by TCRdb to the early 2020s). For the CD8 naive samples, CD45RO-negative cells were positively selected for CCR7, yielding a CD45RA+CCR7+ population from which TemRA cells were excluded. Libraries came from the immunoSEQ multiplex PCR assay. The clones in this table, taken by TCRdb from immuneACCESS, are in-frame only. Not every clone is retained; where verified, under half of the shortfall comes from an unresolved V gene, and the cause of the rest is unknown. A total of around 600,000 clones appear in this sample, roughly 98% of them only once. Clones ranked in the top ten supply 0.3% of the sample. Sequenced: naive CD8+ T cells sorted from blood. The cell subset or site label on this specimen signifies: CD45RA+CCR7+. These receptors were obtained from a man aged 25-45 years in good health.

The chain is built from TRBV15 and TRBJ2-7; 8 nucleotides align to TRBD2. Germline trimming cut 3 bases from V and 6 bases from J; bases unmatched to any gene: 1. The CDR3 covers 12 residues. Germline V lookup: CDR1 LNHNV, CDR2 YYDKDF (reference sequence). The DNA for the CDR3 is TGTGCCACCAGCAGCGGGGGGGGCGAGCAGTACTTC. It is translated as CATSSGGGEQYF. Filled out from reference TRBV15 and TRBJ2-7, the complete variable domain reads DAMVIQNPRYQVTQFGKPVTLSCSQTLNHNVMYWYQQKSSQAPKLLFHYYDKDFNNEADTPDNFQSRRPNTSFCFLDIRSPGLGDTAMYLCATSSGGGEQYFGPGTRLTVT.

This chain uses TRBV5-8 with TRBJ2-2, with TRBD2 matching over 12 bases. Germline CDR1 reads SGHTS; CDR2 reads YDEGEE. CDR3 size: 14 residues. J was trimmed by 7 bases and V by 3 bases; bases with no gene match: 1. The CDR3 bases are TGTGCCAGCAGCTCGACTAGCGGGAGCGGGGAGCTGTTTTTT. Residues: CASSSTSGSGELFF.

V usage is TRBV18 and J usage is TRBJ2-7, with TRBD2 matching 13 bases. With V trimmed by 0 bases and J by 2 bases, 4 bases remained unmatched. Germline V gene lookup returns CDR1 KGHSH and CDR2 LQKENI. The CDR3 covers 17 residues. Written as DNA, the CDR3 is TGTGCCAGCTCACCACCTCTCACTAGCGGGAGGGCCTACGAGCAGTACTTC. Translation gives CASSPPLTSGRAYEQYF.

The chain is built from TRBV28 and TRBJ1-1; D might be TRBD1 (5 bases). The CDR3 is 12 amino acids. With 3 bases removed from V and 7 bases from J, the gap between germline ends came to 9 bases. CDR1 MDHEN and CDR2 SYDVKM come from the germline V gene. CDR3 nucleotide sequence: TGTGCCAGCAGTTTGAGAGGGGATGAAGCTTTCTTT. Translation gives CASSLRGDEAFF.

The chain is built from TRBV7-8 and TRBJ2-3, with 7 positions matching TRBD1. The trim removed 0 bases at V and 4 bases at J, leaving 13 bases unmatched. In germline, CDR1 is SGHVS, CDR2 FQNEAQ. CDR3 size: 18 residues. CDR3 sequence: CASSLALRTGMGADTQYF. The DNA for the CDR3 is TGTGCCAGCAGCTTAGCGCTCCGGACAGGAATGGGGGCAGATACGCAGTATTTT.

This chain connects TRBV7-2 to TRBJ2-3; 11 nucleotides match TRBD2. The length of the CDR3 is 15 residues. From germline, CDR1 is SGHTA and CDR2 FQGNSA. The trim removed 7 bases at V and 6 bases at J, leaving 9 bases unmatched. The CDR3 nucleotides are TGTGCCAGCAACATAGCGGGAGGGCCATCGGATACGCAGTATTTT. Amino acids: CASNIAGGPSDTQYF.

The chain uses TRBV7-8 and TRBJ2-7; 8 nucleotides align to TRBD1. Trimming took 2 bases from V and 1 from J; bases not matched to a gene: 10. Germline V gene lookup returns CDR1 SGHVS and CDR2 FQNEAQ. The CDR3 contains 17 residues. The CDR3 bases are TGTGCCAGCAGCTTACCCGAGACAGGGGTTGGGTCCTACGAGCAGTACTTC. Translated, it gives CASSLPETGVGSYEQYF. Variable domain in full (rest from reference TRBV7-8 and TRBJ2-7): GAGVSQSPRYKVAKRGQDVALRCDPISGHVSLFWYQQALGQGPEFLTYFQNEAQLDKSGLPSDRFFAERPEGSVSTLKIQRTQQEDSAVYLCASSLPETGVGSYEQYFGPGTRLTVT.

The chain employs TRBV18 and TRBJ2-7, with D perhaps TRBD1 (6 bases). The V end lost 3 bases, the J end lost 3 bases, and 18 bases lay between the germline ends. Germline V lookup: CDR1 KGHSH, CDR2 LQKENI. The CDR3 has 16 amino acids. The CDR3 here is CASSPSWGHEVYEQYF. The CDR3 DNA is TGTGCCAGCTCACCTTCCTGGGGACACGAGGTCTACGAGCAGTACTTC.